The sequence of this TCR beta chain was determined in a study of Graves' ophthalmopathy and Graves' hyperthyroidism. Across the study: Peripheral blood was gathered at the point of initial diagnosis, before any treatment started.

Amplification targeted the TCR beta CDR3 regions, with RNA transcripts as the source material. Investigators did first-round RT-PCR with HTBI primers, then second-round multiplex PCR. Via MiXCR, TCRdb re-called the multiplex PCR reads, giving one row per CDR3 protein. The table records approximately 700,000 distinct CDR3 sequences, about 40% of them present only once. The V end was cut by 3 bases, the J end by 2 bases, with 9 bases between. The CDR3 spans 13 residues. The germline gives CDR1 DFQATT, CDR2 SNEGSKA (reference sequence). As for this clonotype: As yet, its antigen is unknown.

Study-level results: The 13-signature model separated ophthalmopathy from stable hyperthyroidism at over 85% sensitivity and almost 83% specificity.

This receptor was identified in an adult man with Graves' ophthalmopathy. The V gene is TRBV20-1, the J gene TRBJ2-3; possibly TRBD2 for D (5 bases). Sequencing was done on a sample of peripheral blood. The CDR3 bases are TGCAGTGCTAGTAGCGCGTACACAGATACGCAGTATTTT. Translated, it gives CSASSAYTDTQYF.